This T cell receptor beta chain was identified in a study of cytomegalovirus exposure and HLA in healthy donors. Germline-derived CDR1 and CDR2 are KGHSH and LQKENI. Trimming removed 1 base from V and 1 base from J; junction bases left unmatched: 7. The CDR3 has 19 amino acids. Overall study findings and caveats: A later analysis linked a missense variant in DCLRE1C to the trimming of TCR beta V and J genes. The Asian-associated ancestry cluster reportedly had fewer N-insertions than the approximately 650-donor mean in a later analysis. A later analysis revealed that TCR association rates differed between HLA loci, peaking at DRB1 and bottoming out at HLA-C.

This PCR relied on a set of 60 Vbeta primers and 13 Jbeta primers. Some clones are missing from TCRdb's copy, which holds only in-frame ones; the method was immunoSEQ multiplex PCR. The repertoire consists of some 99,000 clones, with under 85% occurring once and the leading ten covering 1.5% to 2%. Concerning this clone: Its target is unknown.

The specimen was PBMCs. This receptor was taken from a man aged 35-49 years in good health and CMV-seronegative. The chain joins TRBV18 to TRBJ2-2; 12 bases are a match to TRBD1. The CDR3 region has the DNA TGTGCCAGCTCACCACTCCGGGACAGGGGGCAAAGGAACACCGGGGAGCTGTTTTTT. Translated: CASSPLRDRGQRNTGELFF. The full variable domain, with the rest looked up from reference TRBV18 and TRBJ2-2, is NAGVMQNPRHLVRRRGQEARLRCSPMKGHSHVYWYRQLPEEGLKFMVYLQKENIIDESGMPKERFSAEFPKEGPSILRIQQVVRGDSAAYFCASSPLRDRGQRNTGELFFGEGSRLTVL.